This TCR beta chain was profiled in a study of CD8 T cells in Susac syndrome. Roughly 0.45 to 1 ug RNA was reverse transcribed with random hexamers. TCRdb reprocessed the immunoSEQ multiplex PCR reads with MiXCR, giving one entry per CDR3 protein. The table has 65,000 to 75,000 distinct CDR3 sequences, around 95% seen once; the top ten hold roughly 0.22%. This clonotype was seen only once. TCR beta sequencing covered blood CD8+ and CD4+ T cells. The control group consisted of healthy donors matched for age and sex. Material: CD8+ T cells from PBMCs. The sequence was collected from a human donor in good health.

The CDR3 reads CASSEGAGIQETQYF. CDR3 DNA: TGTGCCAGCAGTGAAGGGGCAGGGATCCAAGAGACCCAGTACTTC. The J gene is TRBJ2-5, the V gene TRBV2; D possibly corresponds to TRBD1 (5 bases). Germline values: CDR1 SNHLY, CDR2 FYNNEI. V lost 1 base and J lost 1, with 10 bases in between. This CDR3 has 15 amino acids.